This is a list of T cell receptor beta chains from one sample in a study of blood T cell repertoires in COVID-19. Using immunoSEQ multiplex PCR, the repertoire was profiled, and TCRdb retains in-frame clones only, with some absent. The sample has 50,000 to 85,000 clones, approximately 80% seen once; the top ten hold around 6.3%. Sequenced input: peripheral blood. The receptor set was obtained from a man aged 55 to 70 with acute or convalescent COVID-19. Both conserved end residues are part of each CDR3. The D gene is left open where the match is weak. The size field is filled for only some rows; it gives once, few, many or a size class.

D: .; size: .; V: TRBV4-2; J: TRBJ1-5; DNA: TGTGCCAGCAGCCAAGGCATCGCAGGGGAGAATCAGCCCCAGCATTTT; CDR3: CASSQGIAGENQPQHF
D: .; size: .; V: TRBV4-1; J: TRBJ1-2; DNA: TGCGCCAGCCAACGAGGGCAGAGAGATGGCTACACCTTC; CDR3: CASQRGQRDGYTF
D: .; size: .; V: TRBV30; J: TRBJ1-5; DNA: TGTGCCTGGAGTGTACCAGGCCTCAATCAGCCCCAGCATTTT; CDR3: CAWSVPGLNQPQHF
D: TRBD1; size: .; V: TRBV5-4; J: TRBJ1-4; DNA: TGTGCCAGCAGCTACCACAGGGGATCTAATGAAAAACTGTTTTTT; CDR3: CASSYHRGSNEKLFF
D: TRBD1; size: .; V: TRBV2; J: TRBJ2-5; DNA: TGTGCCAGCACCAACAGGGGAAGGCAAGAGACCCAGTACTTC; CDR3: CASTNRGRQETQYF
D: TRBD1; size: .; V: TRBV5-4; J: TRBJ1-2; DNA: TGTGCCAGCAGCCCCGGCGGGGACAGGGGATCGGGTTTTGGCTACACCTTC; CDR3: CASSPGGDRGSGFGYTF
D: TRBD2; size: .; V: TRBV5-1; J: TRBJ2-4; DNA: TGCGCCAGCAGCTCGGGACTAGCGGGGGCCGGGGCCAAAAACATTCAGTACTTC; CDR3: CASSSGLAGAGAKNIQYF
D: TRBD1; size: few; V: TRBV14; J: TRBJ1-1; DNA: TGTGCCAGCAGCCAGGGACAGGGGACTGAAGCTTTCTTT; CDR3: CASSQGQGTEAFF
D: TRBD2; size: .; V: TRBV11-2; J: TRBJ2-7; DNA: TGTGCCAGTAGAGGGATTAGCGGGACCTCGTCCGGCGAGCAGTACTTC; CDR3: CASRGISGTSSGEQYF
D: TRBD1; size: .; V: TRBV6-5; J: TRBJ1-1; DNA: TGTGCCAGCAGAAACAGGGGCCTTAGGACTGAAGCTTTCTTT; CDR3: CASRNRGLRTEAFF
D: TRBD1; size: .; V: TRBV19; J: TRBJ1-4; DNA: TGTGCCAGTAGTATTCTGGGGACAGGGAATGAAAAACTGTTTTTT; CDR3: CASSILGTGNEKLFF
D: .; size: once; V: TRBV29-1; J: TRBJ1-5; DNA: TGCAGCGTCGGCTGGCCCGGGCAGCCCCAGCATTTT; CDR3: CSVGWPGQPQHF
D: .; size: few; V: TRBV7-2; J: TRBJ1-2; DNA: TGTGCCAGCAGCTTAGCCCGACAGTATGGCTACACCTTC; CDR3: CASSLARQYGYTF
D: .; size: .; V: TRBV30; J: TRBJ2-3; DNA: TGTGCCTGGAGTCGGGGGACTCTAAGCACAGATACGCAGTATTTT; CDR3: CAWSRGTLSTDTQYF
D: .; size: few; V: TRBV6-5; J: TRBJ1-5; DNA: TGTGCCAGCAGCCCGACAGGCCTCAATCAGCCCCAGCATTTT; CDR3: CASSPTGLNQPQHF
D: .; size: .; V: TRBV7-2; J: TRBJ2-5; DNA: TGTGCCAGCAGCTTAGGTTTCAGGCGCGTGGAGACCCAGTACTTC; CDR3: CASSLGFRRVETQYF
D: .; size: .; V: TRBV6-6; J: TRBJ1-1; DNA: TGTGCCAGCAGTCCCCCAGTAGTGATTACGGGGAACACTGAAGCTTTCTTT; CDR3: CASSPPVVITGNTEAFF
D: TRBD2; size: .; V: TRBV29-1; J: TRBJ2-3; DNA: TGCAGCGTGGGGACTAGCGGGGGTTTCGCAGATACGCAGTATTTT; CDR3: CSVGTSGGFADTQYF
D: TRBD1; size: .; V: TRBV19; J: TRBJ1-1; DNA: TGTGCCAGTACCGCGGACAGGGGAGTGACTGAAGCTTTCTTT; CDR3: CASTADRGVTEAFF
D: TRBD1; size: .; V: TRBV6-5; J: TRBJ1-6; DNA: TGTGCCAGCAGGACGACAGGGGTTGGATCACCCCTCCACTTT; CDR3: CASRTTGVGSPLHF
D: .; size: .; V: TRBV5-4; J: TRBJ2-5; DNA: TGTGCCAGCAGCTCACAGGGTGTCCCGGAGACCCAGTACTTC; CDR3: CASSSQGVPETQYF
D: TRBD1; size: .; V: TRBV7-9; J: TRBJ1-2; DNA: TGTGCCAGCAGCGAGACAGGGAAGGGAGGCTACACCTTC; CDR3: CASSETGKGGYTF
D: .; size: .; V: TRBV5-1; J: TRBJ2-3; DNA: TGCGCCAGCAGCTTGCAACCTACAGCCACAGATACGCAGTATTTT; CDR3: CASSLQPTATDTQYF
D: .; size: few; V: TRBV6-4; J: TRBJ1-6; DNA: TGTGCCAGCAGGGGGAGGGGGGCTAATTCACCCCTCCACTTT; CDR3: CASRGRGANSPLHF
D: .; size: .; V: TRBV19; J: TRBJ2-2; DNA: TGTGCCAGTAGAAATACAGGGCGCGGTACCGGGGAGCTGTTTTTT; CDR3: CASRNTGRGTGELFF
D: .; size: .; V: TRBV10-3; J: TRBJ1-6; DNA: TGTGCCATCAGTGACGGGCGGGTCTCACCCCTCCACTTT; CDR3: CAISDGRVSPLHF
D: TRBD1; size: .; V: TRBV7-9; J: TRBJ2-5; DNA: TGTGCCAGCAGCTTAGCTCGGGACAGGGGGCGCGAGACCCAGTACTTC; CDR3: CASSLARDRGRETQYF
D: .; size: .; V: TRBV30; J: TRBJ2-1; DNA: TGTGCCTGGAGTGTACAGAAAAGGAATGAGCAGTTCTTC; CDR3: CAWSVQKRNEQFF
D: TRBD2; size: .; V: TRBV25-1; J: TRBJ2-3; DNA: TGTGCCAGCAGTGTGAGCGGGGGGGGTTTCACAGATACGCAGTATTTT; CDR3: CASSVSGGGFTDTQYF
D: .; size: .; V: TRBV6-6; J: TRBJ1-6; DNA: TGTGCCAGCAGTAATAGATCACCCCTCCACTTT; CDR3: CASSNRSPLHF
D: .; size: .; V: TRBV5-5; J: TRBJ1-4; DNA: TGTGCCAGCAGCTTTCCCGGGGATGAAAAACTGTTTTTT; CDR3: CASSFPGDEKLFF
D: .; size: few; V: TRBV24-1; J: TRBJ2-5; DNA: TGTGCCACCAGTGACGGTCAGGGGCCCCAAGAGACCCAGTACTTC; CDR3: CATSDGQGPQETQYF
D: .; size: .; V: TRBV11-3; J: TRBJ1-4; DNA: TGTGCCAGCAGCTTACCCGGGGTACCGAATGAAAAACTGTTTTTT; CDR3: CASSLPGVPNEKLFF
D: .; size: .; V: TRBV6-6; J: TRBJ1-2; DNA: TGTGCCAGTTCCTCGGGTTACGGCTACACCTTC; CDR3: CASSSGYGYTF
D: TRBD1; size: .; V: TRBV2; J: TRBJ1-2; DNA: TGTGCCAGCAGTACTGGACAGGGGTACTATGGCTACACCTTC; CDR3: CASSTGQGYYGYTF
D: .; size: few; V: TRBV11-3; J: TRBJ1-5; DNA: TGTGCCAGCAGCCCCAGCGGGGATAGCAATCAGCCCCAGCATTTT; CDR3: CASSPSGDSNQPQHF
D: TRBD1; size: .; V: TRBV5-4; J: TRBJ2-4; DNA: TGTGCCAGCAGCGACGGGCCGGGACAGGGAAAAAACATTCAGTACTTC; CDR3: CASSDGPGQGKNIQYF
D: .; size: .; V: TRBV20-1; J: TRBJ2-7; DNA: TGCAGTGCTAGAGGACAGTACGAGCAGTACTTC; CDR3: CSARGQYEQYF
D: TRBD2; size: .; V: TRBV7-8; J: TRBJ2-5; DNA: TGTGCCAGCAACCACCGGGGGGGGGCTCAAGAGACCCAGTACTTC; CDR3: CASNHRGGAQETQYF
D: TRBD1; size: .; V: TRBV7-9; J: TRBJ2-7; DNA: TGTGCCAGCAGGAGATCAGGGGGCGAGTACGAGCAGTACTTC; CDR3: CASRRSGGEYEQYF
D: .; size: .; V: TRBV6-2/TRBV6-3; J: TRBJ2-6; DNA: TGTGCCAGCAGCTTTCTAGCGACTGGGGCCAACGTCCTGACTTTC; CDR3: CASSFLATGANVLTF
D: TRBD1; size: .; V: TRBV19; J: TRBJ2-2; DNA: TGTGCCAGTAGTAGGGGGGACAGGGGAACCGGGGAGCTGTTTTTT; CDR3: CASSRGDRGTGELFF
D: .; size: .; V: TRBV30; J: TRBJ1-1; DNA: TGTGCCTGTTCTCTTAAGCGTATGGACAAAGCTTTCTTT; CDR3: CACSLKRMDKAFF
D: .; size: few; V: TRBV19; J: TRBJ1-6; DNA: TGTGCCAGTAGTCTAACCGGCCTGAGGGGGAATTCACCCCTCCACTTT; CDR3: CASSLTGLRGNSPLHF
D: .; size: .; V: TRBV7-2; J: TRBJ2-3; DNA: TGTGCCAGCAGCCCATTCCCCAGGGGTACAGATACGCAGTATTTT; CDR3: CASSPFPRGTDTQYF
D: .; size: .; V: TRBV4-3; J: TRBJ2-2; DNA: TGCGCCAGCAGCCAAGATTGGCGCGGGACCGGGGAGCTGTTTTTT; CDR3: CASSQDWRGTGELFF
D: TRBD2; size: .; V: TRBV7-2; J: TRBJ2-5; DNA: TGTGCCAGCAGCTTAGAGAGCGGGGGGTACCAAGAGACCCAGTACTTC; CDR3: CASSLESGGYQETQYF
D: TRBD1; size: few; V: TRBV6-5; J: TRBJ1-1; DNA: TGTGCCAGCCAAGACAGGGGCATGAACACTGAAGCTTTCTTT; CDR3: CASQDRGMNTEAFF